This T cell receptor (beta chain) was sequenced during a study of Graves' ophthalmopathy and Graves' hyperthyroidism. Study details: The authors collected peripheral blood at initial diagnosis, before any treatment. Study-level results: Blood also carried most expanded thyroid clonotypes exceeding 0.001 frequency.

Points on this clonotype: Its specificity is not known.

Sampling around 9 ml of fresh peripheral blood provided the PBMCs. The authors amplified TCR beta CDR3 regions, and they did so from RNA transcripts for repertoire sequencing. After a first-round RT-PCR with HTBI primers, a second-round multiplex PCR was run. TCRdb recomputed calls from the multiplex PCR reads with MiXCR, one row per CDR3 protein. The sample includes 650,000 to 800,000 distinct CDR3 sequences, approximately 39% of them seen just once. Germline CDR1 is SQVTM and CDR2 is ANQGSEA. V lost 8 bases and J 5 bases, leaving 15 bases between the germline ends. CDR3 length: 13 amino acids. The clonotype comes from an adult man with Graves' ophthalmopathy. This chain joins TRBV29-1 and TRBJ1-4; no firm D call. The specimen sequenced was peripheral blood. As DNA, the CDR3 is TGCAGCTTGTTGGGAGTTTTCAATGAAAAACTGTTTTTT. It specifies CSLLGVFNEKLFF.